What follows is one TCR beta chain and its context. The record originates from a study of control samples from healthy donors and cancer patients. Using immunoSEQ multiplex PCR, the repertoire was profiled, and TCRdb retains in-frame clones only, with some absent. Of about 76,000 clones in the sample, 75% to 90% are singletons; the top ten hold about 9.9%. Germline V gene data show CDR1 as MNHEY and CDR2 as SVGEGT. This CDR3 has 15 amino acids. The V gene lost 7 bases and the J gene lost 2 bases, with 17 bases spanning the gap. This receptor was obtained from a woman in her forties or fifties with colorectal cancer. The sample consisted of PBMCs. The chain links TRBV6-2 or TRBV6-3 to TRBJ1-2, with D possibly being TRBD1 (5 bases). The CDR3 spells CASTPVGGGNYGYTF. In DNA, the CDR3 is TGTGCCAGCACCCCCGTTGGGGGGGGAAACTATGGCTACACCTTC.